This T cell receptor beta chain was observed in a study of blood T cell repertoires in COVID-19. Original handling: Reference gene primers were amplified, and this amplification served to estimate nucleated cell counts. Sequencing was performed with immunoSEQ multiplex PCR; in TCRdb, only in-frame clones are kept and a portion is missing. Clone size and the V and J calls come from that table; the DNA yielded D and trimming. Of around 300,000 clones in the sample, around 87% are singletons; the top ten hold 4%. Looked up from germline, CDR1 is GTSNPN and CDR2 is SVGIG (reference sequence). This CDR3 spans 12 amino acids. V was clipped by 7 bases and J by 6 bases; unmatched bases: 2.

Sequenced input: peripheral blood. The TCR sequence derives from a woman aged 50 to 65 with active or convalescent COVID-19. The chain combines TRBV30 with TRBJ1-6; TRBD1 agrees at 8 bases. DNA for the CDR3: TGTGCCTTCGGACAGGGTAATTCACCCCTCCACTTT. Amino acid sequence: CAFGQGNSPLHF. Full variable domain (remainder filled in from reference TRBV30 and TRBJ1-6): SQTIHQWPATLVQPVGSPLSLECTVEGTSNPNLYWYRQAAGRGLQLLFYSVGIGQISSEVPQNLSASRPQDRQFILSSKKLLLSDSGFYLCAFGQGNSPLHFGNGTRLTVT.